This T cell receptor beta chain was captured by sequencing in a study of cytomegalovirus exposure and HLA in healthy donors. The study, taken as a whole, reports: In an earlier analysis, in fewer than 700 donors, most V segments appeared productive either ~87% or ~30% of the time. The classifier reportedly diagnosed cytomegalovirus status with high specificity and sensitivity. A later analysis reportedly found fewer N-insertions in an Asian-associated ancestry cluster than the roughly 670-donor mean. A list of roughly 160 TCR beta chains associated with cytomegalovirus was given.

Researchers ran the PCR with 60 Vbeta and 13 Jbeta primers. Generated by immunoSEQ multiplex PCR, the TCRdb table keeps only in-frame clones and is missing some. The table lists about 190,000 clones. Per the germline V gene, CDR1 is GTSNPN and CDR2 is SVGIG (reference sequence). V shed 2 bases and J shed 4 bases, with 15 bases lying between them. This CDR3 region has 14 residues. A word on this clone: Antigen: not known.

This receptor was obtained from a man aged 30-40 years in good health and CMV-seronegative. Specimen: PBMCs. The chain carries TRBV30 and TRBJ2-7; D not resolved. This chain's CDR3 is CAWSKNPGSYEQYF. CDR3 sequence (DNA): TGTGCCTGGAGTAAAAACCCAGGTTCTTACGAGCAGTACTTC.